This T cell receptor beta chain was captured by sequencing in a study of blood T cells in healthy people across ages. Study-level results: Estimates of total diversity, which came from one million sequenced T cells, were considered to be underestimates.

Donors ranged from roughly 6 to 100 years old and were healthy Caucasians in Russia. The authors extracted at least 6 micrograms of total RNA per sample. A second roughly 7 to 12 cycle PCR used barcoded and J-beta primers. Each cDNA was tagged by a template-switch adaptor containing 12 random nucleotides. TCRdb re-called the 5' RACE reads through MiXCR, storing one row per CDR3 protein. The top ten hold roughly 14% of the sample, which has about 650,000 distinct CDR3 sequences, approximately 52% seen once. Remarks on this clonotype: Its antigen is still unknown.

Trimming removed 1 base at V and 2 bases at J, with 15 bases between. CDR3 length: 16 residues. The germline CDR1 and CDR2 sequences are LGHNA and YNFKEQ. The TCR originated in a woman aged 80 or over in good health. The sequenced sample consisted of blood. V gene TRBV4-2 combines with J gene TRBJ2-7; D unresolved. CDR3 residues: CASSQVNSGRAYEQYF. The CDR3 DNA reads TGTGCCAGCAGCCAAGTTAACTCTGGAAGAGCCTACGAGCAGTACTTC.